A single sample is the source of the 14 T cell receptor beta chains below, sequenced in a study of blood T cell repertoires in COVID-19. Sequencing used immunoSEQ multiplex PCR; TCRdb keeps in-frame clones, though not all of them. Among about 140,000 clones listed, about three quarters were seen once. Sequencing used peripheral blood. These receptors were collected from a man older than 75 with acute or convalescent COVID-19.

This CDR3 is CASSWTGNYGYTF. The CDR3, as DNA: TGTGCCAGCAGTTGGACAGGGAACTATGGCTACACCTTC. V and J are TRBV6-2 or TRBV6-3 and TRBJ1-2; TRBD1 agrees at 8 bases. CDR1 is MNHEY and CDR2 is SVGEGT in the germline V gene. This CDR3 has 13 residues. The junction had 0 bases not matched to a gene; V was cut back by 4 bases and J by 2 bases.

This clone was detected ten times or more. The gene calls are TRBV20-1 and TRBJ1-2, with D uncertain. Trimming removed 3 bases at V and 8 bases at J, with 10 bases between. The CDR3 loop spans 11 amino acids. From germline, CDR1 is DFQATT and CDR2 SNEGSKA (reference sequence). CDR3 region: CSASGDKGYTF. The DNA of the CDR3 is TGCAGTGCTAGTGGCGACAAAGGCTACACCTTC.

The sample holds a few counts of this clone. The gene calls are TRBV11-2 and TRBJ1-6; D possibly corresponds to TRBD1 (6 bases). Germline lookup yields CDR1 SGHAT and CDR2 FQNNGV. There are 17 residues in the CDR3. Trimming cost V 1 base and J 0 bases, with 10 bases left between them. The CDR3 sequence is CASSLADRSSYNSPLHF. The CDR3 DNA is TGTGCCAGCAGCTTAGCTGACAGGAGCTCCTATAATTCACCCCTCCACTTT.

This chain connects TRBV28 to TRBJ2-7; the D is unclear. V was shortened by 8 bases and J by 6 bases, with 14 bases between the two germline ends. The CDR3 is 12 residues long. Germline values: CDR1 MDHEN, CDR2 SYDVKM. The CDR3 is CASSTQRSEQYF. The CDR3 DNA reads TGTGCCAGCTCGACCCAACGGAGCGAGCAGTACTTC.

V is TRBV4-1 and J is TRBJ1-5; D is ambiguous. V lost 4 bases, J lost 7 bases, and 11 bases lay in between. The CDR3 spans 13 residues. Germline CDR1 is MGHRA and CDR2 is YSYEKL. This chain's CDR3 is CASSRDMRQPQHF. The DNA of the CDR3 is TGCGCCAGCAGCCGAGACATGAGGCAGCCCCAGCATTTT.

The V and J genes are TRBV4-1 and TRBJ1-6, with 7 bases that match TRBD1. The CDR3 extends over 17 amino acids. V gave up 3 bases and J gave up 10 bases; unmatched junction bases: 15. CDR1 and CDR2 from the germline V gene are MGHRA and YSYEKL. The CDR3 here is CASSQDGGNRGKSPLHF. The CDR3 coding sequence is TGCGCCAGCAGCCAGGATGGGGGAAACAGGGGAAAGTCACCCCTCCACTTT.

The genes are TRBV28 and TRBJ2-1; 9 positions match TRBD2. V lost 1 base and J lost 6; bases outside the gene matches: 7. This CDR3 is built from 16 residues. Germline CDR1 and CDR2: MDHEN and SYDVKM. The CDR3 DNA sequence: TGTGCCAGCAGTTTATTTGGGGCTAGCGGGGTCAATGAGCAGTTCTTC. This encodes CASSLFGASGVNEQFF.

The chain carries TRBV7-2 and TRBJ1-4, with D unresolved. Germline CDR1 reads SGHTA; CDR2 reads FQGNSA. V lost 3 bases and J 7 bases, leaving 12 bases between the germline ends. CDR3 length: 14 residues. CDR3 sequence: CASSFMGATEKLFF. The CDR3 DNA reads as TGTGCCAGCAGCTTCATGGGCGCGACTGAAAAACTGTTTTTT.

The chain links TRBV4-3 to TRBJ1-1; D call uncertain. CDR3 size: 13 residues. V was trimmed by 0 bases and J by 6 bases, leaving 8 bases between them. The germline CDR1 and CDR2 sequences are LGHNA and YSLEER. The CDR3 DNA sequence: TGCGCCAGCAGCCAAGAACGGTCCGCTGAAGCTTTCTTT. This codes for CASSQERSAEAFF.

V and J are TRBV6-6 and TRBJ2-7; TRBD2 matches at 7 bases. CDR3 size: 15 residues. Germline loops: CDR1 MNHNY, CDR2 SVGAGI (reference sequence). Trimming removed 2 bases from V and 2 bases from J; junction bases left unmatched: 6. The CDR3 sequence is CASSYPRGGAYEQYF. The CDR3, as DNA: TGTGCCAGCAGTTACCCTCGTGGGGGGGCCTACGAGCAGTACTTC.

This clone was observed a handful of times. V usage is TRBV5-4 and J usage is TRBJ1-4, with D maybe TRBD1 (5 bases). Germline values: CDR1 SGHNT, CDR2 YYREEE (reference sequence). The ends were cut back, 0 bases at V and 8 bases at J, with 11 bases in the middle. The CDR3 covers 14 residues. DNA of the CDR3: TGTGCCAGCAGCTTGGGGACAAAGAGGGAAAAACTGTTTTTT. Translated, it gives CASSLGTKREKLFF.

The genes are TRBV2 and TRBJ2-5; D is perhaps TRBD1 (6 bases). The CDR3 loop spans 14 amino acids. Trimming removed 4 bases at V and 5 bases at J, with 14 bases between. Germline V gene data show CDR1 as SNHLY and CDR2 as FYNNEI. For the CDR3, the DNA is TGTGCCAGCAGTGCTTCAGGGGCCGGGGAGACCCAGTACTTC. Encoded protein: CASSASGAGETQYF.

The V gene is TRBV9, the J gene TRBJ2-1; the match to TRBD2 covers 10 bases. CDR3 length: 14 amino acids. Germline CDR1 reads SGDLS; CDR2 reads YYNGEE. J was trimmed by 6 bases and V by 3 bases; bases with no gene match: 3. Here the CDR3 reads CASSGGLAFNEQFF. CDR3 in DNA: TGTGCCAGCAGCGGGGGACTAGCGTTCAATGAGCAGTTCTTC.

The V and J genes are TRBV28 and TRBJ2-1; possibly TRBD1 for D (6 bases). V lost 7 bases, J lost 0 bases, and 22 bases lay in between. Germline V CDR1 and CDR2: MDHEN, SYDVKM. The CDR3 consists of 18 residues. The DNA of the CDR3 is TGTGCCAGCACGGAGACAGGTTGGAAAGGGAGCTCCTACAATGAGCAGTTCTTC. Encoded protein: CASTETGWKGSSYNEQFF.